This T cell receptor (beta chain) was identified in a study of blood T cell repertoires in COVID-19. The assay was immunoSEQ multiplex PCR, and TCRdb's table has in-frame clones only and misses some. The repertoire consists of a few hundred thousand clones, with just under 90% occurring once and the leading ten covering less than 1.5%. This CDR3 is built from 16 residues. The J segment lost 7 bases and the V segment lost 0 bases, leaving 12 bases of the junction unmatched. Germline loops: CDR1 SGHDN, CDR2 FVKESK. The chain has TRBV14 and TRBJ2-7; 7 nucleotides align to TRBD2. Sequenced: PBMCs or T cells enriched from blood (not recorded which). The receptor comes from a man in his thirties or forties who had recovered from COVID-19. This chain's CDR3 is CASSQDWSRLGGEQYF. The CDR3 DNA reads TGTGCCAGCAGCCAAGATTGGAGCAGGTTGGGGGGGGAGCAGTACTTC.